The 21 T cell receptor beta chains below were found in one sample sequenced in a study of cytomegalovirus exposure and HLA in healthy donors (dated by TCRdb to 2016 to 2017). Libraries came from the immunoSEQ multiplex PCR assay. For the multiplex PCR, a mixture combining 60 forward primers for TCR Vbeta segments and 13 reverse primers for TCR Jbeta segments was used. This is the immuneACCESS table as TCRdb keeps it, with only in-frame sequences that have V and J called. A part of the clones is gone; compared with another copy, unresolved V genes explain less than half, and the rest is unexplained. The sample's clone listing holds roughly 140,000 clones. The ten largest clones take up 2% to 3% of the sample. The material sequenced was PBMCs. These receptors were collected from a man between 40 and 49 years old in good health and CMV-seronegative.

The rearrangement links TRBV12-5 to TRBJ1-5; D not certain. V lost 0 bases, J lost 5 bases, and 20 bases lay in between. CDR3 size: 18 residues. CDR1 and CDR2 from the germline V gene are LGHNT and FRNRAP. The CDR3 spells CASGLVKSGNTEDQPQHF. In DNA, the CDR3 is TGTGCTAGTGGTTTGGTAAAGTCGGGGAACACGGAGGATCAGCCCCAGCATTTT.

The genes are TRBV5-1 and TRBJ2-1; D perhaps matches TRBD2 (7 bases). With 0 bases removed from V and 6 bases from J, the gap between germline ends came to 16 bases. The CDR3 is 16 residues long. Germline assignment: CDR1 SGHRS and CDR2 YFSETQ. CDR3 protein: CASSLGLRGGFNEQFF. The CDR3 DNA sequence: TGCGCCAGCAGCTTGGGCTTAAGGGGGGGTTTCAATGAGCAGTTCTTC.

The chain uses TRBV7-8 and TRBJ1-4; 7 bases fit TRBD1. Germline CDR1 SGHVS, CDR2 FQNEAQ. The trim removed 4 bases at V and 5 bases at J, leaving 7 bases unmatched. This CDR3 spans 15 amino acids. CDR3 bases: TGTGCCAGCAGCTCCTCGGGACAGCGGAATGAAAAACTGTTTTTT. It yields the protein CASSSSGQRNEKLFF.

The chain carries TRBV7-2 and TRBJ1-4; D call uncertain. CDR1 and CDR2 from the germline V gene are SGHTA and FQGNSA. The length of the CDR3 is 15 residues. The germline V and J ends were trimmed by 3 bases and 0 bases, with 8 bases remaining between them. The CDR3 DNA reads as TGTGCCAGCAGCTTCAGAAGTGCAACTAATGAAAAACTGTTTTTT. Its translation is CASSFRSATNEKLFF.

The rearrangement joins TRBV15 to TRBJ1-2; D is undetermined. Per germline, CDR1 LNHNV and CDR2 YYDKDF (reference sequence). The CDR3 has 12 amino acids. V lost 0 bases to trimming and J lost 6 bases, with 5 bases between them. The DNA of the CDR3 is TGTGCCACCAGCAGAGATACTGATGGCTACACCTTC. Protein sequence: CATSRDTDGYTF.

The DNA of the CDR3 is TGTGCCAGCAGGTCGGAGGGGGCTCCCTACGAGCAGTACTTC. Its translation: CASRSEGAPYEQYF. V and J are TRBV6-6 and TRBJ2-7; D perhaps matches TRBD1 (7 bases). This CDR3 has 14 residues. Trimming shortened V by 6 bases and J by 2 bases, and 14 bases separated the two germline ends. The V gene's germline CDR1 is MNHNY and CDR2 SVGAGI (reference sequence).

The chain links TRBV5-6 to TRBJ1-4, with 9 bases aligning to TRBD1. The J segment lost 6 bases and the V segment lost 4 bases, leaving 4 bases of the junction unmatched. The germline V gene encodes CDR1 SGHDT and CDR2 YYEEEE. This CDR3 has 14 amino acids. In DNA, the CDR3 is TGTGCCAGCAGCCAGACAGGGGGAGATGAAAAACTGTTTTTT. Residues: CASSQTGGDEKLFF.

The CDR3: CASSEGASGKETQYF. The DNA for the CDR3 is TGTGCCAGCAGTGAAGGGGCTAGCGGAAAAGAGACCCAGTACTTC. This rearrangement joins TRBV6-1 to TRBJ2-5; 7 nucleotides line up with TRBD2. Germline CDR1 MNHNS, CDR2 SASEGT. This CDR3 has 15 amino acids. V trimming: 1 base; J trimming: 3 bases; junction bases outside the gene matches: 5.

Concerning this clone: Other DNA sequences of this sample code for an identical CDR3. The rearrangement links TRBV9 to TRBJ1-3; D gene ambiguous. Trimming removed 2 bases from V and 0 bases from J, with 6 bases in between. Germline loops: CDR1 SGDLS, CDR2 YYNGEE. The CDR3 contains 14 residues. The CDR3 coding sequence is TGTGCCAGCAGCGTTGGAGACTCTGGAAACACCATATATTTT. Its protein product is CASSVGDSGNTIYF.

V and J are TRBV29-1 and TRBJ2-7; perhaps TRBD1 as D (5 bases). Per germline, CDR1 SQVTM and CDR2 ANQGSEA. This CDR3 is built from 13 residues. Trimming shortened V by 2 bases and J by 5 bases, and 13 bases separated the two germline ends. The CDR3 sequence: CSVERGLTNEQYF. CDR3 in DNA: TGCAGCGTTGAAAGGGGCCTGACCAACGAGCAGTACTTC.

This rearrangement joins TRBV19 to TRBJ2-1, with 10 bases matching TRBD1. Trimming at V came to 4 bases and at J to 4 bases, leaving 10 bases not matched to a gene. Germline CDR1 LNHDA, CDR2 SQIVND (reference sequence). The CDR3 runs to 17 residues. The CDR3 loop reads CASSNPRDRGQYNEQFF. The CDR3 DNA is TGTGCCAGTAGTAATCCCCGGGACAGGGGCCAATACAATGAGCAGTTCTTC. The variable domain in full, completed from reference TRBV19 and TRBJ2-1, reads DGGITQSPKYLFRKEGQNVTLSCEQNLNHDAMYWYRQDPGQGLRLIYYSQIVNDFQKGDIAEGYSVSREKKESFPLTVTSAQKNPTAFYLCASSNPRDRGQYNEQFFGPGTRLTVL.

The CDR3 sequence: CASSRTGVLYEQYF. CDR3 DNA: TGCGCCAGCAGCCGGACAGGGGTGCTTTACGAGCAGTACTTC. The rearrangement links TRBV5-1 to TRBJ2-7, with 9 bases matching TRBD1. Germline CDR1 and CDR2: SGHRS and YFSETQ. This CDR3 has 14 amino acids. The V gene end was trimmed by 4 bases and the J gene end by 4 bases; junction bases not matched to a gene: 6.

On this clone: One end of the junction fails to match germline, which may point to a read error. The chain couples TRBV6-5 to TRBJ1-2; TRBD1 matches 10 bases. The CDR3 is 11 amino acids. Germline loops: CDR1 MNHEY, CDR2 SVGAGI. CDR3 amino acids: CASKNRTGGLF. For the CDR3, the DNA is TGTGCCAGTAAAAATCGGACAGGGGGACTTTTC.

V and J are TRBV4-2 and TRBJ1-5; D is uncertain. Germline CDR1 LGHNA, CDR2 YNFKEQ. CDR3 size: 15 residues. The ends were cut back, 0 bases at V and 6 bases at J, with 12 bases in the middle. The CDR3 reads CASSQDLDRVQPQHF. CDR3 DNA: TGTGCCAGCAGCCAAGATTTAGACCGGGTTCAGCCCCAGCATTTT.

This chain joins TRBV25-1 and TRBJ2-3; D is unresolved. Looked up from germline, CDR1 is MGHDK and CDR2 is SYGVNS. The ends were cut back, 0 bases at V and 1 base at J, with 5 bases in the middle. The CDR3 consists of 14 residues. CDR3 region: CASSEYGGTDTQYF. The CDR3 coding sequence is TGTGCCAGCAGTGAATATGGAGGCACAGATACGCAGTATTTT.

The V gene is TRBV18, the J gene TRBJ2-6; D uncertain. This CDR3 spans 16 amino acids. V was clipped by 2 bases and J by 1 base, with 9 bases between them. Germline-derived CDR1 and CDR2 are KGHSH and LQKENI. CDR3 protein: CASSPSQTSGANVLTF. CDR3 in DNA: TGTGCCAGCTCACCATCACAGACATCTGGGGCCAACGTCCTGACTTTC. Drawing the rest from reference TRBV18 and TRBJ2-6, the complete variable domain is NAGVMQNPRHLVRRRGQEARLRCSPMKGHSHVYWYRQLPEEGLKFMVYLQKENIIDESGMPKERFSAEFPKEGPSILRIQQVVRGDSAAYFCASSPSQTSGANVLTFGAGSRLTVL.

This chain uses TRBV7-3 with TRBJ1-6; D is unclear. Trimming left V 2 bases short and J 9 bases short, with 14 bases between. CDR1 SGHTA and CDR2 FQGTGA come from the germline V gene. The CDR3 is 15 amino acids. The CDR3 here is CASSLESGLGSPLHF. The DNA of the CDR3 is TGTGCCAGCAGCTTAGAGAGCGGACTTGGTTCACCCCTCCACTTT.

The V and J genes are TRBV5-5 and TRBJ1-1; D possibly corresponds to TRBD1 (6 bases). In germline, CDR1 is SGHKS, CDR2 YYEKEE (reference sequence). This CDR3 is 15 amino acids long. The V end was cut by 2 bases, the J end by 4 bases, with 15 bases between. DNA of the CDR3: TGTGCCAGCAGCTTAGGAGCAGGGGTTGCCACTGAAGCTTTCTTT. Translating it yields CASSLGAGVATEAFF.

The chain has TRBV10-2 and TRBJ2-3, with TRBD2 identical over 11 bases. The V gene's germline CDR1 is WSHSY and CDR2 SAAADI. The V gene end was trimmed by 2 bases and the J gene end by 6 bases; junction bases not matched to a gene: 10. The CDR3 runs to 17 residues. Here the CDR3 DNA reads TGCGCCAGCAGTGAGCGACTAGCGGGGTCGCTTGTTGATACGCAGTATTTT. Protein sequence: CASSERLAGSLVDTQYF.

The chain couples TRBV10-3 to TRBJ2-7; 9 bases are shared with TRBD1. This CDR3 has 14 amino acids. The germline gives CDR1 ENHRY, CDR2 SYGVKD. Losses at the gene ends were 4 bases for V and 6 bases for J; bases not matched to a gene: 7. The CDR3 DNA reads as TGTGCCATCAGTGTACGGACAGGGGAGAGCGAGCAGTACTTC. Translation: CAISVRTGESEQYF.

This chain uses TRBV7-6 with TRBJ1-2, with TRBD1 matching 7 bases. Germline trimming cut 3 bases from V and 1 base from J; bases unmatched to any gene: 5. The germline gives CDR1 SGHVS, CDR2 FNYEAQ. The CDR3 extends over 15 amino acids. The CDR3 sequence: CASSLRDRDNYGYTF. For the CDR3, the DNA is TGTGCCAGCAGCTTGCGCGACAGGGATAACTATGGCTACACCTTC.